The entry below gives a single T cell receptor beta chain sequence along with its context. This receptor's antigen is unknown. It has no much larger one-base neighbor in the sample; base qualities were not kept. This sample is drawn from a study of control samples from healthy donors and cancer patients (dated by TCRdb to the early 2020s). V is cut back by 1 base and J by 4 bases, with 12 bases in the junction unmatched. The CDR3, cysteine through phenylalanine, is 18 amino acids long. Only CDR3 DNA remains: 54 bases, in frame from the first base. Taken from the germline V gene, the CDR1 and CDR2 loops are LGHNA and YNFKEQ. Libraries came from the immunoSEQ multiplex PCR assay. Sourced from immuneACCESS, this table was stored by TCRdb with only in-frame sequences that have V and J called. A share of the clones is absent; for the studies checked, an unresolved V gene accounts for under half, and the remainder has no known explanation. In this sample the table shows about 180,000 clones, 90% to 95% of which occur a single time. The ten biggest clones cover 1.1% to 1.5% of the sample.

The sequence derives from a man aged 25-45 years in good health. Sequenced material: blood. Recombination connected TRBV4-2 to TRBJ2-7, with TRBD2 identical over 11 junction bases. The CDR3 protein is CASSQGPSGGSGAYEQYF. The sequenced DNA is TGTGCCAGCAGCCAAGGGCCTAGCGGGGGGAGTGGGGCTTACGAGCAGTACTTC.